These 8 T cell receptor beta chains share one sample of origin, sequenced in a study of shared clonotypes between healthy human individuals. TCRdb's copy holds only in-frame clones and misses some; the assay was immunoSEQ multiplex PCR. The sample lists approximately 940,000 clones, 76% occurring once. Material for sequencing was memory CD4+ T cells sorted from blood. Noted subset: CD45RA-negative fraction. The receptors stem from a man younger than 35 in good health.

The CDR3 protein is CASNTAGTGDYGYTF. The CDR3, as DNA: TGTGCCAGTAATACGGCCGGGACAGGGGACTATGGCTACACCTTC. The chain recombines TRBV19 with TRBJ1-2; 10 bases agree with TRBD1. V lost 7 bases to trimming and J lost 3 bases; unmatched junction nucleotides: 8. Germline V gene data show CDR1 as LNHDA and CDR2 as SQIVND (reference sequence). The CDR3 loop spans 15 amino acids.

The chain combines TRBV11-2 with TRBJ2-1, with TRBD2 matching over 13 bases. The CDR3 runs to 17 residues. The ends lost 5 bases at V and 4 bases at J; junction bases unmatched: 8. In germline, CDR1 is SGHAT, CDR2 FQNNGV. Written as DNA, the CDR3 is TGTGCCAGCAGCCCGCTACCGACTAGCGGGAGGTACAATGAGCAGTTCTTC. Amino acid sequence: CASSPLPTSGRYNEQFF.

Comment on this clone: Other DNA sequences within the sample encode an identical CDR3. The chain couples TRBV10-3 to TRBJ1-5, with no clear D. The germline V gene has CDR1 ENHRY and CDR2 SYGVKD. Trimming took 3 bases from V and 4 from J, leaving 7 bases between them. This CDR3 comprises 13 residues. For the CDR3, the DNA is TGTGCCATCAGTGAACCGGGGAATCAGCCCCAGCATTTT. It encodes CAISEPGNQPQHF.

The chain joins TRBV30 to TRBJ2-5; the D gene is possibly TRBD1 (6 bases). The CDR3 sequence is 12 residues long. V was trimmed by 5 bases and J by 5 bases, leaving 12 bases between them. Germline CDR1 and CDR2: GTSNPN and SVGIG (reference sequence). CDR3 residues: CAWDTGMETQYF. CDR3 in DNA: TGTGCCTGGGATACAGGGATGGAGACCCAGTACTTC.

This clone was seen more than once but under ten times. The J gene is TRBJ1-3, the V gene TRBV10-3; D is possibly TRBD1 (5 bases). CDR1 is ENHRY and CDR2 is SYGVKD in the germline V gene. The V end lost 8 bases, the J end lost 0 bases, and 11 bases lay between the germline ends. CDR3 length equals 14 residues. The CDR3 reads CAIGGSSSGNTIYF. CDR3 sequence (DNA): TGTGCCATCGGGGGGTCCAGCTCTGGAAACACCATATATTTT.

The rearrangement links TRBV4-3 to TRBJ1-4; no firm D call. CDR1 is LGHNA and CDR2 is YSLEER in the germline V gene. V lost 0 bases and J lost 7, with 12 bases in between. The CDR3 length is 15 residues. The CDR3 bases are TGCGCCAGCAGCCAAGAGTTTACTCAGAGTGAAAAACTGTTTTTT. Protein sequence: CASSQEFTQSEKLFF.

V is TRBV5-1 and J is TRBJ1-6; D is unresolved. V lost 4 bases and J lost 4, with 9 bases in between. Germline CDR1 reads SGHRS; CDR2 reads YFSETQ. The CDR3 length is 14 residues. The CDR3 bases are TGCGCCAGCAGCGAAAGGGAGTATAATTCACCCCTCCACTTT. This translates into CASSEREYNSPLHF.

The V gene is TRBV28, the J gene TRBJ2-5, with 10 nucleotides matching TRBD2. With 6 bases clipped from V and 5 bases from J, the junction kept 9 bases outside the gene matches. The CDR3 is made up of 15 amino acids. CDR1 and CDR2 (germline): MDHEN, SYDVKM. Written as DNA, the CDR3 is TGTGCCAGCAGATCCCCAGCGGGGGGGCAGGAGACCCAGTACTTC. Amino acid sequence: CASRSPAGGQETQYF. Combining the CDR3 with reference TRBV28 and TRBJ2-5 gives the whole variable domain DVKVTQSSRYLVKRTGEKVFLECVQDMDHENMFWYRQDPGLGLRLIYFSYDVKMKEKGDIPEGYSVSREKKERFSLILESASTNQTSMYLCASRSPAGGQETQYFGPGTRLLVL.